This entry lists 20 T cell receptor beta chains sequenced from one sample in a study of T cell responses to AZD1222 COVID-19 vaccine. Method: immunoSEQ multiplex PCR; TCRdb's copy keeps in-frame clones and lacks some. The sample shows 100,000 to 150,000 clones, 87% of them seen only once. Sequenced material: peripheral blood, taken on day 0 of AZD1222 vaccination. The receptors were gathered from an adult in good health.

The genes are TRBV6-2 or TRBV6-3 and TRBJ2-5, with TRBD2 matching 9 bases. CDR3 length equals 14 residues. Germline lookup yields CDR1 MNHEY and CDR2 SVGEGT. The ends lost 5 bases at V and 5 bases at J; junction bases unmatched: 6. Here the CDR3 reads CASSPGTSSETQYF. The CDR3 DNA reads TGTGCCAGCAGTCCGGGGACTAGCTCCGAGACCCAGTACTTC.

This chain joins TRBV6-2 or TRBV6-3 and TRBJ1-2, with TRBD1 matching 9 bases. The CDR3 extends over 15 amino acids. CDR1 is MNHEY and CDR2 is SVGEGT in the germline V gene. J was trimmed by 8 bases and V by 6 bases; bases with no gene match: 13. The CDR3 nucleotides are TGTGCCAGCAGCATTCTACCGGGACAGGGCGGAGGCTACACCTTC. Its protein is CASSILPGQGGGYTF.

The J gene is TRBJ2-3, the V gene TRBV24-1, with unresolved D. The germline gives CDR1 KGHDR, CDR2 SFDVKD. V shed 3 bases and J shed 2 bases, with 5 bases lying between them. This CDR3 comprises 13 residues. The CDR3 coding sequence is TGTGCCACCAGTGATAGGCCCACAGATACGCAGTATTTT. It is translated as CATSDRPTDTQYF.

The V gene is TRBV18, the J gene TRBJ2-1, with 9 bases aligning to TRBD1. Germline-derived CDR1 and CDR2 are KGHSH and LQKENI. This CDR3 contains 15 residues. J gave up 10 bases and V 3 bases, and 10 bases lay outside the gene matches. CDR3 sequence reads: CASSPRTGALGEQFF. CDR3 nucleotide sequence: TGTGCCAGCTCACCCCGGACAGGGGCTTTGGGGGAGCAGTTCTTC.

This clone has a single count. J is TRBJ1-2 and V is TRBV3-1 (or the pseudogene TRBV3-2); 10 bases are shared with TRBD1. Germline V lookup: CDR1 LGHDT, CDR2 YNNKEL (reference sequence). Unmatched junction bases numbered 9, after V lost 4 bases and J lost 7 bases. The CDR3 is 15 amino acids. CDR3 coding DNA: TGTGCCAGCAGCCCCCGGGACAGGGGAAATCGTGGCTACACCTTC. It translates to CASSPRDRGNRGYTF.

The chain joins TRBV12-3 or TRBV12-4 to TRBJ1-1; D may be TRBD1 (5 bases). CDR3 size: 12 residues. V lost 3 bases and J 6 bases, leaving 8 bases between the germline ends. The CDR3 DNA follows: TGTGCCAGCAGTTTCGGGGGTTCTGAAGCTTTCTTT. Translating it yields CASSFGGSEAFF.

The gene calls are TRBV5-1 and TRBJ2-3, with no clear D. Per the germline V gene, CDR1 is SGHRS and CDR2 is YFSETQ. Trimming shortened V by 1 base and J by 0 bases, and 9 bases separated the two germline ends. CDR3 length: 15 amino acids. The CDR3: CASSLSPASTDTQYF. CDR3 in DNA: TGCGCCAGCAGCTTGAGCCCGGCTAGCACAGATACGCAGTATTTT. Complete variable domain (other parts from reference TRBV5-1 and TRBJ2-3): KAGVTQTPRYLIKTRGQQVTLSCSPISGHRSVSWYQQTPGQGLQFLFEYFSETQRNKGNFPGRFSGRQFSNSRSEMNVSTLELGDSALYLCASSLSPASTDTQYFGPGTRLTVL.

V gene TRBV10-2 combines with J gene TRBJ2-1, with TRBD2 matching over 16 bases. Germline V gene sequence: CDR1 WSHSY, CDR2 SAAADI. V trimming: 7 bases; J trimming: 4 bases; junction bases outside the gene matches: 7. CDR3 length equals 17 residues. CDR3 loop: CASTPGTSGRAYNEQFF. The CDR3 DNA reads TGCGCCAGCACCCCCGGGACTAGCGGGAGGGCGTACAATGAGCAGTTCTTC.

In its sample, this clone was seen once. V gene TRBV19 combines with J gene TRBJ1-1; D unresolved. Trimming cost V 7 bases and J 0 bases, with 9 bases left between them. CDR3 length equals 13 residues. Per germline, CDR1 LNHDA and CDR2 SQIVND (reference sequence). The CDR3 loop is CASKIGMNTEAFF. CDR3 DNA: TGTGCCAGTAAAATTGGCATGAACACTGAAGCTTTCTTT.

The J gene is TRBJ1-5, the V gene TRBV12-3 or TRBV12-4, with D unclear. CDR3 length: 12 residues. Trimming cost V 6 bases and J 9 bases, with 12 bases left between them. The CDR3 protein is CASSPTGGPQHF. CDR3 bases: TGTGCCAGCAGCCCAACGGGTGGGCCCCAGCATTTT.

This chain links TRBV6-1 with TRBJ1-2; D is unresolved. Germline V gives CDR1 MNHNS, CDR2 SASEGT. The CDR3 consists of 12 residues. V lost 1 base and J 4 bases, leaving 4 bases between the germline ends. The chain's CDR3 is CASSEDFYGYTF. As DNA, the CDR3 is TGTGCCAGCAGTGAAGATTTCTATGGCTACACCTTC.

The CDR3 bases are TGTGCCAGCAGACTCGGGACAGGTTGGAGCAGTGAGCAGTACTTC. Its protein product is CASRLGTGWSSEQYF. The rearrangement uses TRBV28 and TRBJ2-7; TRBD1 matches 8 bases. Trimming cost V 6 bases and J 7 bases; bases outside gene matches: 14. Germline-derived CDR1 and CDR2 are MDHEN and SYDVKM. The length of the CDR3 is 15 residues.

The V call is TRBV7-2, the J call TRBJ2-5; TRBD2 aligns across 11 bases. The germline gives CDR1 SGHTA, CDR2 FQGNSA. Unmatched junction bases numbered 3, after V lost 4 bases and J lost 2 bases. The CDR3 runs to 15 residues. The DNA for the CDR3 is TGTGCCAGCAGCTCGCGACTAGCGGGACAAGAGACCCAGTACTTC. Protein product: CASSSRLAGQETQYF. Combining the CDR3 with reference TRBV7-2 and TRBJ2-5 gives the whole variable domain GAGVSQSPSNKVTEKGKDVELRCDPISGHTALYWYRQSLGQGLEFLIYFQGNSAPDKSGLPSDRFSAERTGGSVSTLTIQRTQQEDSAVYLCASSSRLAGQETQYFGPGTRLLVL.

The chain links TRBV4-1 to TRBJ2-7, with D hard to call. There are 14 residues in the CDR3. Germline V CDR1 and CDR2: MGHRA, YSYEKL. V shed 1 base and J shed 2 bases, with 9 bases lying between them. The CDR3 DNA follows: TGCGCCAGCAGCCAAGGGTTCGGACCCTACGAGCAGTACTTC. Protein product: CASSQGFGPYEQYF.

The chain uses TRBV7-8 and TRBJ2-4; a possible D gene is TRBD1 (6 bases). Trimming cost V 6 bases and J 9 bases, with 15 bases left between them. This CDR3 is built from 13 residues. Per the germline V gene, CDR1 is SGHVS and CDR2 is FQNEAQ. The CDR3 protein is CASRHRAQTIQYF. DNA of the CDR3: TGTGCCAGCAGACACAGGGCGCAGACCATTCAGTACTTC.

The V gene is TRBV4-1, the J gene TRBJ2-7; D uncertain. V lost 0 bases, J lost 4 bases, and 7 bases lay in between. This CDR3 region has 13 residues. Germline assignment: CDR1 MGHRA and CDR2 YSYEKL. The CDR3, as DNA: TGCGCCAGCAGCCAAGAAAATTTATACGAGCAGTACTTC. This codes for CASSQENLYEQYF.

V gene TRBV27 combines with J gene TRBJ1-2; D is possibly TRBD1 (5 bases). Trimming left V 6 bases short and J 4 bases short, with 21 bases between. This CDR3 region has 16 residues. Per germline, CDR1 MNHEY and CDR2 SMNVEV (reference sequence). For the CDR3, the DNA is TGTGCCAGCAGCAACCTTGTGGGGAGGCAGGGCTATGGCTACACCTTC. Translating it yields CASSNLVGRQGYGYTF.

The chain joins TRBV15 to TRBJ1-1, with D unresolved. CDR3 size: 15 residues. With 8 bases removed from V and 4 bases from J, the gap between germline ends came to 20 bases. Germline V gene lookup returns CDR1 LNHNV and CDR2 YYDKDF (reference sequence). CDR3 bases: TGTGCCACCTCGAGCTTATGGGGTTCTGCCACTGAAGCTTTCTTT. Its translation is CATSSLWGSATEAFF. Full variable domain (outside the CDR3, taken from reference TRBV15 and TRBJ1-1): DAMVIQNPRYQVTQFGKPVTLSCSQTLNHNVMYWYQQKSSQAPKLLFHYYDKDFNNEADTPDNFQSRRPNTSFCFLDIRSPGLGDTAMYLCATSSLWGSATEAFFGQGTRLTVV.

CDR3 DNA: TGTGCCAGCAGCCAAGGACACATTTTTCAGCCCCAGCATTTT. Protein sequence: CASSQGHIFQPQHF. The V and J genes are TRBV4-2 and TRBJ1-5, with no clear D. Between the trimmed V and J ends, which lost 1 base and 6 bases, there was a span of 10 bases. The CDR3 extends over 14 amino acids. Germline V gives CDR1 LGHNA, CDR2 YNFKEQ.

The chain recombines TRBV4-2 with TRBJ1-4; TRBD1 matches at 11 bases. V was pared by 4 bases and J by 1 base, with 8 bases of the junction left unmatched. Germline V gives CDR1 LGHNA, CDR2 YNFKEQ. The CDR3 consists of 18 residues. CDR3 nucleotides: TGTGCCAGCAGCCCCGGACAGGGGGCGCGTCTAACTAATGAAAAACTGTTTTTT. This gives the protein CASSPGQGARLTNEKLFF.